A selection of T cell receptor beta chains follows, all from one sample in a study of blood T cell repertoires in COVID-19. TCRdb's table, derived via immunoSEQ multiplex PCR, lists solely in-frame clones and lacks some. Of more than 200,000 clones in the sample, approximately 84% were seen once. Sequences were obtained from peripheral blood. Receptor source: a man in his forties or fifties with COVID-19, enrolled during active disease. Each CDR3 is given with its conserved first and last residue. Each record gives: clone size, D gene, J gene, V gene, CDR3 protein, CDR3 DNA. D genes are given only for firm matches. A row's size may be missing; if present it is once, few, many or a size class.

clone_size: -; d_call: TRBD1; j_call: TRBJ1-5; v_call: TRBV10-3; cdr3_aa: CAISESGDRRNQPQHF; cdr3_nt: TGTGCCATCAGTGAGTCCGGGGACAGGCGCAATCAGCCCCAGCATTTT
clone_size: -; d_call: TRBD1; j_call: TRBJ2-2; v_call: TRBV3-1/TRBV3-2; cdr3_aa: CASSQGQGTGELFF; cdr3_nt: TGTGCCAGCAGCCAGGGACAGGGGACCGGGGAGCTGTTTTTT
clone_size: -; d_call: TRBD2; j_call: TRBJ2-2; v_call: TRBV7-9; cdr3_aa: CASSSGLAVGTGELFF; cdr3_nt: TGTGCCAGCAGCTCCGGACTAGCCGTCGGCACCGGGGAGCTGTTTTTT
clone_size: -; d_call: -; j_call: TRBJ2-5; v_call: TRBV20-1; cdr3_aa: CSASRGQGHQETQYF; cdr3_nt: TGCAGTGCTAGTCGAGGACAAGGACACCAAGAGACCCAGTACTTC
clone_size: -; d_call: TRBD2; j_call: TRBJ2-1; v_call: TRBV6-1; cdr3_aa: CASSATSGGLYNEQFF; cdr3_nt: TGTGCCAGCAGTGCGACTAGCGGGGGGTTATACAATGAGCAGTTCTTC
clone_size: -; d_call: TRBD1; j_call: TRBJ2-5; v_call: TRBV6-5; cdr3_aa: CASSSGTGQETQYF; cdr3_nt: TGTGCCAGCAGTTCCGGGACAGGACAAGAGACCCAGTACTTC
clone_size: few; d_call: -; j_call: TRBJ1-1; v_call: TRBV12-3/TRBV12-4; cdr3_aa: CASTQRDTTGAFF; cdr3_nt: TGTGCCAGCACTCAAAGGGACACTACGGGCGCTTTCTTT
clone_size: -; d_call: -; j_call: TRBJ2-2; v_call: TRBV19; cdr3_aa: CASSGMSVGELFF; cdr3_nt: TGTGCCAGTAGCGGGATGTCAGTTGGGGAGCTGTTTTTT
clone_size: -; d_call: -; j_call: TRBJ2-7; v_call: TRBV21-1; cdr3_aa: CASSKKGQGRPYEQYF; cdr3_nt: TGTGCCAGCAGCAAAAAGGGACAGGGGCGCCCCTACGAGCAGTACTTC
clone_size: -; d_call: TRBD2; j_call: TRBJ2-1; v_call: TRBV5-1; cdr3_aa: CASSRSLAGDYNEQFF; cdr3_nt: TGCGCCAGCAGCAGATCTCTAGCGGGGGACTACAATGAGCAGTTCTTC
clone_size: -; d_call: TRBD1; j_call: TRBJ2-1; v_call: TRBV7-9; cdr3_aa: CASSLAGQYNEQFF; cdr3_nt: TGTGCCAGCAGCTTAGCGGGACAGTACAATGAGCAGTTCTTC
clone_size: -; d_call: -; j_call: TRBJ1-2; v_call: TRBV20-1; cdr3_aa: CSASGMRGGYTF; cdr3_nt: TGCAGTGCTAGTGGGATGCGGGGCGGCTACACCTTC
clone_size: -; d_call: -; j_call: TRBJ2-1; v_call: TRBV3-1/TRBV3-2; cdr3_aa: CASSQGGGQFF; cdr3_nt: TGTGCCAGCAGCCAGGGAGGGGGGCAGTTCTTC
clone_size: -; d_call: -; j_call: TRBJ1-5; v_call: TRBV30; cdr3_aa: CAWTRTDQNQPQHF; cdr3_nt: TGTGCCTGGACTAGGACAGACCAGAATCAGCCCCAGCATTTT
clone_size: -; d_call: -; j_call: TRBJ2-3; v_call: TRBV5-1; cdr3_aa: CASSYDRTSSTDTQYF; cdr3_nt: TGCGCCAGCAGCTATGACAGGACCTCTAGCACAGATACGCAGTATTTT
clone_size: few; d_call: -; j_call: TRBJ1-3; v_call: TRBV5-4; cdr3_aa: CASSSDRNSGNTIYF; cdr3_nt: TGTGCCAGCAGCTCTGACAGAAACTCTGGAAACACCATATATTTT
clone_size: -; d_call: -; j_call: TRBJ2-7; v_call: TRBV20-1; cdr3_aa: CSASGARSSYEQYF; cdr3_nt: TGCAGTGCTAGTGGTGCGAGAAGCTCCTACGAGCAGTACTTC
clone_size: -; d_call: TRBD2; j_call: TRBJ2-7; v_call: TRBV2; cdr3_aa: CASRGGAGGSYEQYF; cdr3_nt: TGTGCCAGCAGGGGGGGTGCGGGAGGATCCTACGAGCAGTACTTC
clone_size: -; d_call: TRBD1; j_call: TRBJ2-7; v_call: TRBV12-3/TRBV12-4; cdr3_aa: CASRQGARNEQYF; cdr3_nt: TGTGCCAGCAGACAGGGGGCGCGGAACGAGCAGTACTTC
clone_size: -; d_call: -; j_call: TRBJ2-2; v_call: TRBV30; cdr3_aa: CACVGENTGELFF; cdr3_nt: TGTGCCTGCGTAGGGGAGAACACCGGGGAGCTGTTTTTT
clone_size: -; d_call: -; j_call: TRBJ2-7; v_call: TRBV9; cdr3_aa: CASSGGGGLSYEQYF; cdr3_nt: TGTGCCAGCAGCGGAGGGGGGGGCCTCTCCTACGAGCAGTACTTC
clone_size: -; d_call: -; j_call: TRBJ2-5; v_call: TRBV5-1; cdr3_aa: CASSSIGVRAGETQYF; cdr3_nt: TGCGCCAGCAGCTCCATTGGGGTCAGGGCTGGAGAGACCCAGTACTTC
clone_size: -; d_call: TRBD2; j_call: TRBJ2-3; v_call: TRBV5-1; cdr3_aa: CASSFSGTDTDTQYF; cdr3_nt: TGCGCCAGCAGCTTTAGCGGGACTGACACAGATACGCAGTATTTT
clone_size: -; d_call: TRBD1; j_call: TRBJ2-5; v_call: TRBV15; cdr3_aa: CATSSGQRTTQYF; cdr3_nt: TGTGCCACCAGCTCGGGACAGCGAACGACCCAGTACTTC
clone_size: -; d_call: TRBD1; j_call: TRBJ1-4; v_call: TRBV6-2/TRBV6-3; cdr3_aa: CASSQQGGSEKLFF; cdr3_nt: TGTGCCAGCAGTCAACAGGGGGGGAGTGAAAAACTGTTTTTT
clone_size: -; d_call: -; j_call: TRBJ1-5; v_call: TRBV19; cdr3_aa: CASSQWLGQGGNQPQHF; cdr3_nt: TGTGCCAGTAGTCAATGGTTGGGACAAGGGGGCAATCAGCCCCAGCATTTT
clone_size: -; d_call: TRBD1; j_call: TRBJ2-7; v_call: TRBV6-5; cdr3_aa: CASSPRDRDDYEQYF; cdr3_nt: TGTGCCAGCAGTCCCCGGGACAGGGATGATTACGAGCAGTACTTC
clone_size: -; d_call: TRBD2; j_call: TRBJ2-3; v_call: TRBV11-3; cdr3_aa: CASSPRGGRADTQYF; cdr3_nt: TGTGCCAGCAGCCCACGGGGGGGTCGGGCAGATACGCAGTATTTT
clone_size: -; d_call: TRBD1; j_call: TRBJ1-4; v_call: TRBV5-1; cdr3_aa: CASSPRQGLFEKLFF; cdr3_nt: TGCGCCAGCAGCCCAAGACAGGGTCTCTTTGAAAAACTGTTTTTT
clone_size: medium-sized; d_call: TRBD1; j_call: TRBJ2-3; v_call: TRBV3-1/TRBV3-2; cdr3_aa: CASSLLPGGGTDTQYF; cdr3_nt: TGTGCCAGCAGCCTCCTTCCAGGGGGTGGCACAGATACGCAGTATTTT
clone_size: -; d_call: -; j_call: TRBJ1-5; v_call: TRBV6-2/TRBV6-3; cdr3_aa: CASSRTDLNQPQHF; cdr3_nt: TGTGCCAGCAGCCGGACAGATCTGAATCAGCCCCAGCATTTT
clone_size: -; d_call: TRBD2; j_call: TRBJ2-1; v_call: TRBV6-5; cdr3_aa: CASSTGGRGEQFF; cdr3_nt: TGTGCCAGCAGTACGGGAGGCCGGGGCGAGCAGTTCTTC
clone_size: -; d_call: -; j_call: TRBJ2-7; v_call: TRBV2; cdr3_aa: CASRLEQGSLEQYF; cdr3_nt: TGTGCCAGCAGACTTGAACAGGGTTCCCTCGAGCAGTACTTC
clone_size: -; d_call: -; j_call: TRBJ1-2; v_call: TRBV5-4; cdr3_aa: CASSLDRTIYGYTF; cdr3_nt: TGTGCCAGCAGCTTGGATCGGACAATCTATGGCTACACCTTC
clone_size: -; d_call: TRBD2; j_call: TRBJ2-1; v_call: TRBV6-6; cdr3_aa: CASSPERIAGNKYNEQFF; cdr3_nt: TGTGCCAGCAGTCCGGAGAGGATAGCGGGTAATAAATACAATGAGCAGTTCTTC
clone_size: once; d_call: -; j_call: TRBJ1-6; v_call: TRBV7-9; cdr3_aa: CASSGAAGIDYNSPLHF; cdr3_nt: TGTGCCAGCAGCGGAGCGGCAGGCATAGACTATAATTCACCCCTCCACTTT
clone_size: -; d_call: -; j_call: TRBJ2-5; v_call: TRBV5-3; cdr3_aa: CARSLENRDFQETQYF; cdr3_nt: TGTGCCAGAAGCTTGGAAAACCGGGACTTCCAAGAGACCCAGTACTTC
clone_size: -; d_call: -; j_call: TRBJ2-5; v_call: TRBV9; cdr3_aa: CASSTHVLSETQYF; cdr3_nt: TGTGCCAGCAGCACCCACGTACTTTCGGAGACCCAGTACTTC
clone_size: once; d_call: TRBD1; j_call: TRBJ1-2; v_call: TRBV6-5; cdr3_aa: CASSSRGDSGRYGYTF; cdr3_nt: TGTGCCAGCAGTTCCCGAGGGGACAGCGGGCGGTATGGCTACACCTTC
clone_size: -; d_call: TRBD1; j_call: TRBJ1-5; v_call: TRBV4-1; cdr3_aa: CASSQAGTGLNQPQHF; cdr3_nt: TGCGCCAGCAGCCAGGCCGGGACAGGGCTCAATCAGCCCCAGCATTTT
clone_size: few; d_call: -; j_call: TRBJ2-5; v_call: TRBV7-9; cdr3_aa: CASSLEGWIGGSSQYF; cdr3_nt: TGTGCCAGCAGCTTAGAAGGTTGGATAGGAGGGTCGTCCCAGTACTTC
clone_size: -; d_call: TRBD1; j_call: TRBJ2-7; v_call: TRBV5-8; cdr3_aa: CASSIRQGVFYEQYF; cdr3_nt: TGTGCCAGCAGCATCCGACAGGGGGTGTTCTACGAGCAGTACTTC
clone_size: -; d_call: TRBD1; j_call: TRBJ1-2; v_call: TRBV6-1; cdr3_aa: CASSDGDRAFGYGYTF; cdr3_nt: TGTGCCAGCAGTGACGGGGACAGGGCTTTCGGCTATGGCTACACCTTC
clone_size: few; d_call: -; j_call: TRBJ2-2; v_call: TRBV12-3/TRBV12-4; cdr3_aa: CASSTGNTGELFF; cdr3_nt: TGTGCCAGCAGCACAGGGAACACCGGGGAGCTGTTTTTT
clone_size: -; d_call: -; j_call: TRBJ2-1; v_call: TRBV3-1/TRBV3-2; cdr3_aa: CASSQWGGDYNEQFF; cdr3_nt: TGTGCCAGCAGCCAATGGGGCGGGGACTACAATGAGCAGTTCTTC
clone_size: -; d_call: TRBD2; j_call: TRBJ2-5; v_call: TRBV4-1; cdr3_aa: CASSQDMTSGLIGGAQETQYF; cdr3_nt: TGCGCCAGCAGCCAAGATATGACTAGCGGGTTGATTGGGGGGGCACAAGAGACCCAGTACTTC
clone_size: -; d_call: TRBD2; j_call: TRBJ2-5; v_call: TRBV2; cdr3_aa: CASTLAGVNQETQYF; cdr3_nt: TGTGCCAGCACACTAGCGGGCGTAAACCAAGAGACCCAGTACTTC
clone_size: -; d_call: -; j_call: TRBJ1-5; v_call: TRBV6-5; cdr3_aa: CASLWTDNSNQPQHF; cdr3_nt: TGTGCCAGCTTGTGGACAGACAATAGCAATCAGCCCCAGCATTTT
clone_size: -; d_call: -; j_call: TRBJ2-7; v_call: TRBV7-9; cdr3_aa: CASSRTGDGEQYF; cdr3_nt: TGTGCCAGCAGCCGAACGGGAGACGGGGAGCAGTACTTC
clone_size: -; d_call: TRBD1; j_call: TRBJ1-2; v_call: TRBV28; cdr3_aa: CASSLTGTAYTF; cdr3_nt: TGTGCCAGCAGTCTAACCGGGACAGCCTACACCTTC
clone_size: -; d_call: TRBD1; j_call: TRBJ1-4; v_call: TRBV9; cdr3_aa: CASSARDRGPRNEKLFF; cdr3_nt: TGTGCCAGCAGCGCCCGGGACAGGGGGCCACGGAATGAAAAACTGTTTTTT
clone_size: -; d_call: -; j_call: TRBJ2-1; v_call: TRBV19; cdr3_aa: CASSMEGLRGMSSYNEQFF; cdr3_nt: TGTGCCAGTAGTATGGAGGGGCTCCGGGGGATGAGCTCCTACAATGAGCAGTTCTTC
clone_size: -; d_call: -; j_call: TRBJ2-7; v_call: TRBV21-1; cdr3_aa: CASSKSRSRSSYEQYF; cdr3_nt: TGTGCCAGCAGCAAGTCCCGGTCCCGAAGCTCCTACGAGCAGTACTTC
clone_size: -; d_call: TRBD1; j_call: TRBJ2-2; v_call: TRBV3-1/TRBV3-2; cdr3_aa: CASSQVNRDRGKVGRAGELFF; cdr3_nt: TGTGCCAGCAGCCAAGTAAACCGGGACAGGGGTAAAGTTGGTCGGGCCGGGGAGCTGTTTTTT
clone_size: -; d_call: -; j_call: TRBJ1-3; v_call: TRBV20-1; cdr3_aa: CSANSGGTIYF; cdr3_nt: TGCAGTGCCAACTCCGGAGGCACCATATATTTT
clone_size: -; d_call: -; j_call: TRBJ1-5; v_call: TRBV18; cdr3_aa: CASSPGLTARSNQPQHF; cdr3_nt: TGTGCCAGCTCACCAGGGCTGACAGCCCGTAGCAATCAGCCCCAGCATTTT
clone_size: -; d_call: -; j_call: TRBJ1-2; v_call: TRBV5-6; cdr3_aa: CASSLSHQGHTF; cdr3_nt: TGTGCCAGCAGCTTGTCTCATCAGGGGCACACCTTC
clone_size: -; d_call: -; j_call: TRBJ1-1; v_call: TRBV6-6; cdr3_aa: CASSLGLAAEAFF; cdr3_nt: TGTGCCAGCAGTCTGGGTTTAGCTGCTGAAGCTTTCTTT
clone_size: -; d_call: TRBD1; j_call: TRBJ1-1; v_call: TRBV28; cdr3_aa: CASSSPGTGNTEAFF; cdr3_nt: TGTGCCAGCAGTTCCCCCGGGACAGGGAACACTGAAGCTTTCTTT
clone_size: -; d_call: TRBD2; j_call: TRBJ2-1; v_call: TRBV6-2/TRBV6-3; cdr3_aa: CASSYSNAGVRGEQFF; cdr3_nt: TGTGCCAGCAGTTACTCGAATGCGGGAGTACGGGGTGAGCAGTTCTTC